A selection of T cell receptor beta chains follows, all from one sample in a study of control samples from healthy donors and cancer patients. Sequencing used immunoSEQ multiplex PCR; TCRdb keeps in-frame clones, though not all of them. Altogether some 140,000 clones are present, roughly nine tenths being singletons, with the ten largest covering approximately 9.4%. Sequences were obtained from blood. The receptors were sampled from a woman aged 25 to 39 in good health. Both conserved end residues are part of each CDR3. Size tells how often a clone was seen (once, few, many) or the class of an expanded clone, and some rows leave it out.

J gene,V gene,clone size,CDR3 protein
TRBJ2-7,TRBV5-5,NA,CASSFNAGRGEQYF
TRBJ2-3,TRBV4-2,NA,CASSQGLDGLSTDTQYF
TRBJ2-1,TRBV11-3,NA,CASSQEGEQFF
TRBJ1-1,TRBV7-9,NA,CASSWTENTEAFF
TRBJ2-7,TRBV5-4,NA,CASTRGTGTGLVEQYF
TRBJ2-1,TRBV11-2,NA,CASTSGAAYNEQFF
TRBJ2-2,TRBV10-2,NA,CASSESGTGIAGELFF
TRBJ2-7,TRBV20-1,NA,CSASETGGSYEQYF
TRBJ2-7,TRBV27,once,CASSTRDRANEQYF
TRBJ2-2,TRBV9,NA,CASSVVGDTGELFF
TRBJ2-3,TRBV6-5,once,CASRDTDTQYF
TRBJ1-2,TRBV10-3,NA,CAISEWGGQNYGYTF
TRBJ1-3,TRBV9,NA,CASSVEPGNTIYF
TRBJ2-1,TRBV5-1,NA,CASSFASGRNEQFF
TRBJ2-1,TRBV12-3/TRBV12-4,NA,CASLSPGRTEQFF
TRBJ2-1,TRBV2,NA,CASSATGGGSYNEQFF
TRBJ1-1,TRBV30,NA,CAWSTVRDRHNTEAFF
TRBJ1-5,TRBV14,once,CASSQGGARPQHF
TRBJ1-2,TRBV5-1,NA,CASSSQENYGYTF
TRBJ2-7,TRBV11-2,NA,CASSFGRESYEQYF
TRBJ1-6,TRBV5-6,NA,CASSLGGYWVSPLHF
TRBJ2-3,TRBV4-2,NA,CASSLRADGGKSTDTQYF
TRBJ1-1,TRBV4-2,NA,CASSQDPSRGGTEAFF
TRBJ2-1,TRBV29-1,NA,CSVERGAGEQFF
TRBJ1-1,TRBV30,NA,CAWSVREGLGAFF
TRBJ2-1,TRBV10-3,NA,CAISEGRSGYNEQFF
TRBJ1-2,TRBV3-1/TRBV3-2,NA,CASSQGYGYTF
TRBJ2-5,TRBV12-3/TRBV12-4,NA,CASSLHGWETQYF
TRBJ1-3,TRBV28,NA,CASRTDSPRNTIYF